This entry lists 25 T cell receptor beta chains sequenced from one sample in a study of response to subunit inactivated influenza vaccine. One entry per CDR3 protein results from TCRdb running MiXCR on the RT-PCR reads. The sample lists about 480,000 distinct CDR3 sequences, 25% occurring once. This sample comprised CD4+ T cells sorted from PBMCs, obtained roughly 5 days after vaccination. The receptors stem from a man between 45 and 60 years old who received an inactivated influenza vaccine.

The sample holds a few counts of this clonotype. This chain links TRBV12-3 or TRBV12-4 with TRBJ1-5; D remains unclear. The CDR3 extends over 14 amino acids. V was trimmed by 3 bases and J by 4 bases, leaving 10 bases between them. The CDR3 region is CASSFRTSNQPQHF. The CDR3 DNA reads TGTGCCAGCAGTTTTAGGACGTCAAATCAGCCCCAGCATTTT.

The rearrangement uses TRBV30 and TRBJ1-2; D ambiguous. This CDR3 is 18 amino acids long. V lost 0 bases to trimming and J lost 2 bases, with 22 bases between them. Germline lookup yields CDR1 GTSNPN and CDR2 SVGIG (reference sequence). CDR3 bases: TGTGCCTGGAGTGTACACCGGCGGACGGTAATCGTCAACTATGGCTACACCTTC. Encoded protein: CAWSVHRRTVIVNYGYTF. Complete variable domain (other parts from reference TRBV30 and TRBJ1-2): SQTIHQWPATLVQPVGSPLSLECTVEGTSNPNLYWYRQAAGRGLQLLFYSVGIGQISSEVPQNLSASRPQDRQFILSSKKLLLSDSGFYLCAWSVHRRTVIVNYGYTFGSGTRLTVV.

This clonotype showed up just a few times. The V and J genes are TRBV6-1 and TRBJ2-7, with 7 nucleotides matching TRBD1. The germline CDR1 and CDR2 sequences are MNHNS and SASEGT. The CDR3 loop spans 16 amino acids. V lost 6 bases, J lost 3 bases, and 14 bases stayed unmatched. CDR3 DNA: TGTGCCAGCAGCCCACTTATGGGACAGAGATTCTACGAGCAGTACTTC. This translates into CASSPLMGQRFYEQYF.

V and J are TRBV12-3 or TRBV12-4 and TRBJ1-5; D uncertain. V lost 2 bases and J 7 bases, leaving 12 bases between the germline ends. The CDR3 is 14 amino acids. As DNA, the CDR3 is TGTGCCAGCAGTTTAACGAGGGTGTCCCAGCCCCAGCATTTT. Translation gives CASSLTRVSQPQHF.

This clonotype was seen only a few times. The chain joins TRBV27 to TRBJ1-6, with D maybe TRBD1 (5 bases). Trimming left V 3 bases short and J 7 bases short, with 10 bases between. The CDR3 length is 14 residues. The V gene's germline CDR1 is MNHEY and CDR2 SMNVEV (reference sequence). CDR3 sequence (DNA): TGTGCCAGCAGTTTCCCAGGGCCCAATTCACCCCTCCACTTT. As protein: CASSFPGPNSPLHF.

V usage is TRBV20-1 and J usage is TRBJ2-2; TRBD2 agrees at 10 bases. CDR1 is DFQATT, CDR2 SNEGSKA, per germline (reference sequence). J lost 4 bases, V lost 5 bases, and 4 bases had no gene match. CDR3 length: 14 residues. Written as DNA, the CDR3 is TGCAGTGCTTTAGCGGGGGGCCTCACCGGGGAGCTGTTTTTT. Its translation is CSALAGGLTGELFF.

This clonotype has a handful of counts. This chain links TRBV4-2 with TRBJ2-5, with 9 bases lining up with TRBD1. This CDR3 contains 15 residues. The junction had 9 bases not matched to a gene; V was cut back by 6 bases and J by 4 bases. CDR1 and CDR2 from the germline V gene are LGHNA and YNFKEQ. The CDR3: CASSHRGRGPETQYF. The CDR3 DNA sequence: TGTGCCAGCAGTCACAGGGGGCGCGGTCCAGAGACCCAGTACTTC.

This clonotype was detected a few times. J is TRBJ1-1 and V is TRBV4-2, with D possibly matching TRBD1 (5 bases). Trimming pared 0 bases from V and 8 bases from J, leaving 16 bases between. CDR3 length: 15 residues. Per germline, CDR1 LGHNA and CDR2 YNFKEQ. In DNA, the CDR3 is TGTGCCAGCAGCCAAGAGGTACGAAGGGGTACAGAAGCTTTCTTT. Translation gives CASSQEVRRGTEAFF.

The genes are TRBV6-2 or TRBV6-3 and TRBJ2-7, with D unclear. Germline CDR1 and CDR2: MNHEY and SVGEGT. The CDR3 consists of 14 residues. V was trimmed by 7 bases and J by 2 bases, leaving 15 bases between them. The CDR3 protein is CASTRGEKPYEQYF. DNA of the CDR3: TGTGCCAGCACCCGAGGTGAGAAACCCTACGAGCAGTACTTC.

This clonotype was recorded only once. The CDR3 region has the DNA TGCAGTGCCGCGGGGGCGGGCACAGATACGCAGTATTTT. The encoded protein is CSAAGAGTDTQYF. This chain uses TRBV20-1 with TRBJ2-3; tentative D call: TRBD2 (7 bases). Germline-derived CDR1 and CDR2 are DFQATT and SNEGSKA (reference sequence). This CDR3 spans 13 amino acids. The germline V and J ends were trimmed by 6 bases and 1 base, with 11 bases remaining between them.

The CDR3 DNA reads as TGCGCCAGCAGGACTAGCGCGGGCACCGGGGAGCTGTTTTTT. This translates into CASRTSAGTGELFF. This rearrangement joins TRBV5-1 to TRBJ2-2, with TRBD2 matching over 8 bases. This CDR3 comprises 14 residues. The germline gives CDR1 SGHRS, CDR2 YFSETQ. V lost 5 bases and J lost 4; bases outside the gene matches: 4.

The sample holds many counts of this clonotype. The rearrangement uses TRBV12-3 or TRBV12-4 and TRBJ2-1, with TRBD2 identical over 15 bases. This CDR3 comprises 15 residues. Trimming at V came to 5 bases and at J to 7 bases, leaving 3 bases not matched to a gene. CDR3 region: CASSGGLAGGNEQFF. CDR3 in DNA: TGTGCCAGCAGTGGCGGACTAGCGGGGGGGAATGAGCAGTTCTTC.

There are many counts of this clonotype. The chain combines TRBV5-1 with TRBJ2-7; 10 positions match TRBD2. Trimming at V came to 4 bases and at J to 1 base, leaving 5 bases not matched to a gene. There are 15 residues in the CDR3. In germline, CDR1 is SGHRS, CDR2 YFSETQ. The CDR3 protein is CASSTSGIRSYEQYF. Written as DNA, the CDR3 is TGCGCCAGCAGCACTAGCGGGATAAGGTCCTACGAGCAGTACTTC.

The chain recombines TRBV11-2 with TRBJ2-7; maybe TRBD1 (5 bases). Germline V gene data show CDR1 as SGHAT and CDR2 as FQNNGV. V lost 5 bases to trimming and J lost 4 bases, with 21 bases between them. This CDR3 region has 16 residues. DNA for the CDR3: TGTGCCAGCAGCCCACGTCCAGGGCCTCCTGGGTACGAGCAGTACTTC. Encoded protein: CASSPRPGPPGYEQYF.

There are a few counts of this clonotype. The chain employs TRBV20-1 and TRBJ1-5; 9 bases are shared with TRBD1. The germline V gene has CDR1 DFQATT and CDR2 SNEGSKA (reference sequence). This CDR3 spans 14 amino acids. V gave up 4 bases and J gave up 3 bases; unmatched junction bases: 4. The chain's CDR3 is CSATRDRDNQPQHF. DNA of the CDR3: TGCAGTGCTACGCGGGACAGGGACAATCAGCCCCAGCATTTT.

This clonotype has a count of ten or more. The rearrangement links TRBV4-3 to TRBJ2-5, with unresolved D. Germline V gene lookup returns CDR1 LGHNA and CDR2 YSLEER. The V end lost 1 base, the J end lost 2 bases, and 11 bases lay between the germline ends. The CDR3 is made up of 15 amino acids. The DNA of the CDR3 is TGCGCCAGCAGCCAAGTTTCAGGTATACAAGAGACCCAGTACTTC. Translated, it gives CASSQVSGIQETQYF.

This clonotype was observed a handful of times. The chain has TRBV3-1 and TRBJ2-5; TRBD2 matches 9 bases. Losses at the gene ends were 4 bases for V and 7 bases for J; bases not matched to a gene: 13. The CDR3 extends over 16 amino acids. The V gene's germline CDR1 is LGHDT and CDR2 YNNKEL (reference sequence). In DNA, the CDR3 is TGTGCCAGCAGCCGGACTAGCGCCTCAGGTGGGGTGACCCAGTACTTC. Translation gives CASSRTSASGGVTQYF.

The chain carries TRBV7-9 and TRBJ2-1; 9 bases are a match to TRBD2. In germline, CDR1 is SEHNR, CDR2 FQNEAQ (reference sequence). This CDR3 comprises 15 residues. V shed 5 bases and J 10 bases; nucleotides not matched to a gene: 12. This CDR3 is CASSQGAAGGYEQFF. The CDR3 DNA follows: TGTGCCAGCAGCCAAGGTGCGGCGGGAGGGTACGAGCAGTTCTTC.

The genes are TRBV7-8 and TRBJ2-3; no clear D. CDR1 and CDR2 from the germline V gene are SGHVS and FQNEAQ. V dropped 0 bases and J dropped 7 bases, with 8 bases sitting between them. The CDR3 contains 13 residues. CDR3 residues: CASSLARQNTQYF. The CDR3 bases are TGTGCCAGCAGCTTAGCTAGGCAAAATACGCAGTATTTT.

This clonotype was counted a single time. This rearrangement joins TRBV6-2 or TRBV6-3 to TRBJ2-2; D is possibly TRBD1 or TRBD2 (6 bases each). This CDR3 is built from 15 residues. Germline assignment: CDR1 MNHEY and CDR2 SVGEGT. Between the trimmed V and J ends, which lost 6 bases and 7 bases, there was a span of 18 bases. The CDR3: CASRTGTSRSGELFF. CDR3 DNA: TGTGCCAGCAGAACAGGGACTTCCCGCAGCGGGGAGCTGTTTTTT.

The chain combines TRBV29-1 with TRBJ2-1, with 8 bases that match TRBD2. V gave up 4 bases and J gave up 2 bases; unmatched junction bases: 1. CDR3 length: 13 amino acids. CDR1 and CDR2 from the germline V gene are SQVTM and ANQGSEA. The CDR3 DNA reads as TGCAGCGTTGCCGGGAGGGCCTACAATGAGCAGTTCTTC. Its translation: CSVAGRAYNEQFF.

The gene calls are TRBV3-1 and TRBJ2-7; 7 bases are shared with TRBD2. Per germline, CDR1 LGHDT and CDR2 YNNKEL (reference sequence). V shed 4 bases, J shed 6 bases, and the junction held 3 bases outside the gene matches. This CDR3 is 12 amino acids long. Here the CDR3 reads CASSRTSSEQYF. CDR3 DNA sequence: TGTGCCAGCAGCCGGACTAGTTCCGAGCAGTACTTC.

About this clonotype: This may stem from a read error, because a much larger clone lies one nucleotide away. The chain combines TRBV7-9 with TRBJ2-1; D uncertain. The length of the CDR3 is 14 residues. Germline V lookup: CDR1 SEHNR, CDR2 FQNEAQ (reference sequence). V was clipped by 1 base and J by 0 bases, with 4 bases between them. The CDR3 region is CASSLEDSYNEQFF. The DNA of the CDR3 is TGTGCCAGCAGCTTAGAGGACTCCTACAATGAGCAGTTCTTC.

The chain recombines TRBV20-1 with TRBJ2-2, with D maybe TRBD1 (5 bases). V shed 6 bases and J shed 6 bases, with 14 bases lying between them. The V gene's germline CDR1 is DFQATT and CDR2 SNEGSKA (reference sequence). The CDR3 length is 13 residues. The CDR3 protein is CSAKAGWAGELFF. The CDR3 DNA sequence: TGCAGTGCCAAAGCAGGGTGGGCCGGGGAGCTGTTTTTT.

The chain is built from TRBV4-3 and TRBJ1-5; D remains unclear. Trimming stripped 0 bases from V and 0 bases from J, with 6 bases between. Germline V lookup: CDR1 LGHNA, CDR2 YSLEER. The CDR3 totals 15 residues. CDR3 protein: CASSQDLYSNQPQHF. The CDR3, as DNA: TGCGCCAGCAGCCAAGATTTGTATAGCAATCAGCCCCAGCATTTT.